This T cell receptor beta chain derives from a study of early T cells in non-severe SARS-CoV-2 infection. In this sample, this clonotype turned up many times. TCRdb recomputed calls from the 5' RACE reads with MiXCR, one row per CDR3 protein. This sample yields more than 95,000 distinct CDR3 sequences, of which 15% to 20% are seen a single time; over 1% belongs to the top ten. The source of this sequence is an adult who was a healthcare worker with PCR-confirmed SARS-CoV-2 infection or an uninfected control (not recorded which). Sequenced sample: whole blood.

The DNA for the CDR3 is TGTGCCAGCAGCTGGAGTTACGAGCAGTACTTC. Protein product: CASSWSYEQYF. The chain is built from TRBV11-2 and TRBJ2-7, with D unclear. Trimming removed 4 bases at V and 4 bases at J, with 5 bases between. Germline V lookup: CDR1 SGHAT, CDR2 FQNNGV. The CDR3 consists of 11 residues.